A single sample is the source of the 31 T cell receptor beta chains below, sequenced in a study of blood T cells in healthy people across ages. Then a second PCR, running about 7 to 11 cycles, was carried out with a sample-barcoded 5' primer and a J-beta primer mix. TCRdb passed the 5' RACE reads through MiXCR, listing each CDR3 protein once. This sample has roughly 730,000 distinct CDR3 sequences, with just over 55% found just once. The sample comprised blood. Receptors were obtained from a man between 40 and 49 years old in good health.

This chain joins TRBV28 and TRBJ2-7; a weak D match, TRBD1 (5 bases). The CDR3 loop spans 13 amino acids. V lost 3 bases, J lost 2 bases, and 8 bases lay in between. CDR1 and CDR2 from the germline V gene are MDHEN and SYDVKM. CDR3: CASSFVGPYEQYF. CDR3 coding DNA: TGTGCCAGCAGTTTCGTGGGGCCCTACGAGCAGTACTTC.

This clonotype was seen a few times. V usage is TRBV6-6 and J usage is TRBJ2-1; D unresolved. The germline V gene has CDR1 MNHNY and CDR2 SVGAGI (reference sequence). Trimming shortened V by 0 bases and J by 3 bases, and 6 bases separated the two germline ends. This CDR3 comprises 14 residues. CDR3 in DNA: TGTGCCAGCAGTTACTCGGCTAACTACAATGAGCAGTTCTTC. Protein product: CASSYSANYNEQFF.

The J gene is TRBJ2-4, the V gene TRBV6-5; D is perhaps TRBD2 (5 bases). Germline CDR1 is MNHEY and CDR2 is SVGAGI. This CDR3 is built from 15 residues. Trimming removed 5 bases from V and 13 bases from J, with 24 bases in between. The CDR3 DNA sequence: TGTGCCAGCAGTACCGTAGTAGCGCCTTCTAATGAGCAGTACTTC. It encodes CASSTVVAPSNEQYF.

The rearrangement uses TRBV7-2 and TRBJ2-3, with no clear D. CDR3 length: 14 amino acids. The germline V gene has CDR1 SGHTA and CDR2 FQGNSA. V dropped 1 base and J dropped 6 bases, with 11 bases sitting between them. The CDR3, as DNA: TGTGCCAGCAGCTTAGTTGTGGGGTCCGATACGCAGTATTTT. This encodes CASSLVVGSDTQYF.

CDR3 in amino acids: CASSLDSAGLSYEQYF. The CDR3 DNA sequence: TGTGCCAGCAGCTTAGACTCGGCGGGCCTCTCCTACGAGCAGTACTTC. V and J are TRBV7-2 and TRBJ2-7; possibly TRBD2 for D (5 bases). The V gene's germline CDR1 is SGHTA and CDR2 FQGNSA. The V end was cut by 1 base, the J end by 0 bases, with 13 bases between. The CDR3 extends over 16 amino acids. Based on the CDR3 plus reference TRBV7-2 and TRBJ2-7, the full variable domain is GAGVSQSPSNKVTEKGKDVELRCDPISGHTALYWYRQSLGQGLEFLIYFQGNSAPDKSGLPSDRFSAERTGGSVSTLTIQRTQQEDSAVYLCASSLDSAGLSYEQYFGPGTRLTVT.

Note on this clonotype: A read error is possible here, since a much larger clone lies one base away. V is TRBV12-3 or TRBV12-4 and J is TRBJ2-7; a possible D gene is TRBD2 (5 bases). Trimming took off 3 bases at V and 7 bases at J, with 16 bases between the two ends. The CDR3 runs to 14 residues. The CDR3 DNA reads as TGTGCCAGCAGTTTCGGGGATGCGGGCAATGAGCAGTACTTC. Its protein is CASSFGDAGNEQYF.

This sequence joins TRBV28 and TRBJ2-1, with D perhaps matching TRBD1 (6 bases). The length of the CDR3 is 14 residues. Germline lookup yields CDR1 MDHEN and CDR2 SYDVKM. Trimming removed 1 base at V and 10 bases at J, with 14 bases between. CDR3 in DNA: TGTGCCAGCAGTTTATTGGCAGGGGCCCGGGAGCAGTTCTTC. Residues: CASSLLAGAREQFF. The full variable domain, in which reference TRBV28 and TRBJ2-1 provide the parts outside the CDR3, is DVKVTQSSRYLVKRTGEKVFLECVQDMDHENMFWYRQDPGLGLRLIYFSYDVKMKEKGDIPEGYSVSREKKERFSLILESASTNQTSMYLCASSLLAGAREQFFGPGTRLTVL.

The CDR3 DNA sequence: TGTGCCACCAGTGATTTGGGGTCAGCCCCGAACACCGGGGAGCTGTTTTTT. Translation: CATSDLGSAPNTGELFF. V and J are TRBV24-1 and TRBJ2-2, with D unclear. CDR1 KGHDR and CDR2 SFDVKD come from the germline V gene. The length of the CDR3 is 17 residues. V was trimmed by 0 bases and J by 0 bases, leaving 10 bases between them.

CDR3 DNA: TGTGCCAGCAGCCCACTACAGGGATTCTCCTACAATGAGCAGTACTTC. This gives the protein CASSPLQGFSYNEQYF. The chain recombines TRBV14 with TRBJ2-5, with a tentative D call TRBD1 (6 bases). The CDR3 totals 16 residues. CDR1 SGHDN and CDR2 FVKESK come from the germline V gene. Trimming cost V 4 bases and J 11 bases, with 26 bases left between them.

This clonotype was observed a handful of times. The rearrangement uses TRBV4-1 and TRBJ2-5, with TRBD2 matching over 7 bases. The CDR3 runs to 16 residues. Germline-derived CDR1 and CDR2 are MGHRA and YSYEKL. Trimming at V came to 3 bases and at J to 2 bases, leaving 9 bases not matched to a gene. The DNA of the CDR3 is TGCGCCAGCAGCCATTTGGGGGGAGGGGCTCAAGAGACCCAGTACTTC. Translation gives CASSHLGGGAQETQYF.

This clonotype was observed a few times. The chain is built from TRBV3-1 and TRBJ2-1; unclear D gene. The CDR3 is made up of 16 amino acids. Germline CDR1 and CDR2: LGHDT and YNNKEL (reference sequence). The ends were cut back, 1 base at V and 2 bases at J, with 12 bases in the middle. The CDR3, as DNA: TGTGCCAGCAGCCAAGTATTAGTGTCCCCCTACAATGAGCAGTTCTTC. Amino acids: CASSQVLVSPYNEQFF.

This chain connects TRBV20-1 to TRBJ2-5; maybe TRBD1 (5 bases). The CDR3 contains 15 residues. CDR1 and CDR2 from the germline V gene are DFQATT and SNEGSKA (reference sequence). Between the trimmed V and J ends, which lost 6 bases and 5 bases, there was a span of 22 bases. The CDR3 here is CSAATSGAIRETQYF. The CDR3 bases are TGCAGTGCGGCCACCTCTGGGGCGATTAGGGAGACCCAGTACTTC.

V is TRBV11-2 and J is TRBJ1-3, with a possible D match to TRBD1 (5 bases). The CDR3 runs to 18 residues. Germline V CDR1 and CDR2: SGHAT, FQNNGV. Trimming took off 4 bases at V and 0 bases at J, with 19 bases between the two ends. CDR3 sequence: CASSSLKRTKHSGNTIYF. The CDR3 coding sequence is TGTGCCAGCAGCTCCCTTAAGAGGACAAAACACTCTGGAAACACCATATATTTT.

Comment on this clonotype: With a much larger clone just one base away, this may be a read error. The chain combines TRBV3-1 with TRBJ2-3; D not certain. Looked up from germline, CDR1 is LGHDT and CDR2 is YNNKEL (reference sequence). The CDR3 consists of 16 residues. As DNA, the CDR3 is TGTGCCTGCAGCCAAGATCATAGTCTTTCCAGGAATACGCAGTATTTT. Translating it yields CACSQDHSLSRNTQYF.

The chain joins TRBV29-1 to TRBJ2-7; D uncertain. Per germline, CDR1 SQVTM and CDR2 ANQGSEA. The CDR3 extends over 13 amino acids. V lost 4 bases, J lost 3 bases, and 13 bases lay in between. Here the CDR3 DNA reads TGCAGCGTTGTCATCATGCGCAGCTACGAGCAGTACTTC. Translated: CSVVIMRSYEQYF.

The genes are TRBV18 and TRBJ2-1; 10 nucleotides align to TRBD2. V shed 4 bases and J 7 bases; nucleotides not matched to a gene: 10. CDR1 is KGHSH, CDR2 LQKENI, per germline. The CDR3 totals 16 residues. CDR3 nucleotides: TGTGCCAGCTCACGCTTTAGCGGGGGGCTGGATAATGAGCAGTTCTTC. Translated, it gives CASSRFSGGLDNEQFF.

The sample holds one count of this clonotype. Germline and junction disagree at one end, which may indicate a read error. The chain uses TRBV9 and TRBJ1-2, with D perhaps matching TRBD1 (5 bases). Per germline, CDR1 SGDLS and CDR2 YYNGEE. The length of the CDR3 is 12 residues. The CDR3 protein is CASRDSGYGHTF. The CDR3 DNA sequence: TGTGCCAGCAGAGACTCAGGGTATGGCCACACCTTC.

V and J are TRBV29-1 and TRBJ1-5, with D tentatively TRBD1 (6 bases). Trimming shortened V by 5 bases and J by 2 bases, and 10 bases separated the two germline ends. The germline V gene has CDR1 SQVTM and CDR2 ANQGSEA. The CDR3 is 13 residues long. The CDR3 DNA reads as TGCAGCGTTTATCCAGGGGGCAATCAGCCCCAGCATTTT. This sequence encodes CSVYPGGNQPQHF.

The J gene is TRBJ1-2, the V gene TRBV5-1, with D unresolved. Germline V gene sequence: CDR1 SGHRS, CDR2 YFSETQ. The CDR3 is made up of 13 amino acids. V lost 4 bases to trimming and J lost 4 bases, with 11 bases between them. The chain's CDR3 is CASSPEPVYGYTF. The DNA of the CDR3 is TGCGCCAGCAGCCCCGAACCCGTCTATGGCTACACCTTC.

This clonotype came up a few times. The CDR3: CASSQDTGLTYEQYF. The CDR3 nucleotides are TGTGCCAGCAGCCAAGATACCGGACTTACCTACGAGCAGTACTTC. The chain joins TRBV14 to TRBJ2-7; D might be TRBD2 (5 bases). The germline V gene has CDR1 SGHDN and CDR2 FVKESK. With 0 bases removed from V and 2 bases from J, the gap between germline ends came to 11 bases. CDR3 length: 15 amino acids.

The chain uses TRBV5-6 and TRBJ1-5; TRBD1 agrees at 8 bases. The CDR3 is made up of 18 amino acids. CDR1 is SGHDT, CDR2 YYEEEE, per germline. V shed 0 bases, J shed 1 base, and the junction held 9 bases outside the gene matches. The CDR3 DNA reads as TGTGCCAGCAGCTTGGGGCAGGGGGCTGCTTGGAGCAATCAGCCCCAGCATTTT. Translating it yields CASSLGQGAAWSNQPQHF.

This clonotype occurred a few times. The J gene is TRBJ2-3, the V gene TRBV2; D unresolved. Germline CDR1 SNHLY, CDR2 FYNNEI. The CDR3 has 11 amino acids. Trimming took 9 bases from V and 4 from J, leaving 8 bases between them. The CDR3 region has the DNA TGTGCCAGTCAAGGAGCAGATACGCAGTATTTT. It codes for CASQGADTQYF. The full variable domain, in which reference TRBV2 and TRBJ2-3 provide the parts outside the CDR3, is EPEVTQTPSHQVTQMGQEVILRCVPISNHLYFYWYRQILGQKVEFLVSFYNNEISEKSEIFDDQFSVERPDGSNFTLKIRSTKLEDSAMYFCASQGADTQYFGPGTRLTVL.

V usage is TRBV7-2 and J usage is TRBJ2-7, with 8 bases aligning to TRBD2. This CDR3 spans 15 amino acids. Per germline, CDR1 SGHTA and CDR2 FQGNSA. V was clipped by 2 bases and J by 2 bases; unmatched bases: 5. CDR3 DNA sequence: TGTGCCAGCAGCTTACAAGCGGGAGATGCCTACGAGCAGTACTTC. As protein: CASSLQAGDAYEQYF.

This clonotype came up many times. V gene TRBV18 combines with J gene TRBJ2-7; 7 bases are a match to TRBD2. This CDR3 is 16 amino acids long. J was trimmed by 5 bases and V by 2 bases; bases with no gene match: 12. The germline V gene encodes CDR1 KGHSH and CDR2 LQKENI. DNA for the CDR3: TGTGCCAGCTCACCAGGCCTTGCGGGAGCGAGGCACGAGCAGTACTTC. It translates to CASSPGLAGARHEQYF.

This clonotype was seen only once. V is TRBV5-1 and J is TRBJ2-1; TRBD1 is a possible D gene (6 bases). The germline CDR1 and CDR2 sequences are SGHRS and YFSETQ. CDR3 size: 16 residues. Trimming removed 0 bases at V and 13 bases at J, with 23 bases between. The DNA for the CDR3 is TGCGCCAGCAGCTTGGCCGGACAGAGAGTTTTAACGGGTCAGTTCTTC. It is translated as CASSLAGQRVLTGQFF.

The chain employs TRBV9 and TRBJ2-3, with 8 bases aligning to TRBD1. The CDR3 is 16 amino acids. The V gene's germline CDR1 is SGDLS and CDR2 YYNGEE. The ends lost 3 bases at V and 2 bases at J; junction bases unmatched: 8. This chain's CDR3 is CASSGGGTGDTDTQYF. The CDR3 bases are TGTGCCAGCAGCGGAGGCGGGACAGGCGACACAGATACGCAGTATTTT. Full variable domain (missing parts from reference TRBV9 and TRBJ2-3): DSGVTQTPKHLITATGQRVTLRCSPRSGDLSVYWYQQSLDQGLQFLIQYYNGEERAKGNILERFSAQQFPDLHSELNLSSLELGDSALYFCASSGGGTGDTDTQYFGPGTRLTVL.

This clonotype was recorded once. The chain carries TRBV28 and TRBJ1-6, with D uncertain. CDR1 is MDHEN and CDR2 is SYDVKM in the germline V gene. V gave up 8 bases and J gave up 5 bases, with 19 bases separating them. The CDR3 has 16 amino acids. The CDR3, as DNA: TGTGCCAGCGGTCCTCCCCAAGGAGCTAATAATTCACCCCTCCACTTT. This gives the protein CASGPPQGANNSPLHF. The full variable domain, rest sourced from reference TRBV28 and TRBJ1-6, is DVKVTQSSRYLVKRTGEKVFLECVQDMDHENMFWYRQDPGLGLRLIYFSYDVKMKEKGDIPEGYSVSREKKERFSLILESASTNQTSMYLCASGPPQGANNSPLHFGNGTRLTVT.

At least ten counts were recorded for this clonotype. The chain uses TRBV29-1 and TRBJ2-5; D may be TRBD2 (6 bases). The CDR3 has 11 amino acids. Trimming stripped 6 bases from V and 5 bases from J, with 10 bases between. The germline CDR1 and CDR2 sequences are SQVTM and ANQGSEA. CDR3 protein: CSVGGVETQYF. CDR3 DNA: TGCAGCGTAGGCGGGGTGGAGACCCAGTACTTC.

The V and J genes are TRBV7-7 and TRBJ2-3; D may match TRBD1 or TRBD2 (5 bases each). The CDR3 consists of 16 residues. The V gene lost 5 bases and the J gene lost 2 bases, with 17 bases spanning the gap. The germline V gene encodes CDR1 SSHAT and CDR2 FNYEAQ (reference sequence). CDR3 coding DNA: TGTGCCAGCAGCCTAGGGCCGGGGCGTTCCACAGATACGCAGTATTTT. This codes for CASSLGPGRSTDTQYF.

The chain employs TRBV19 and TRBJ1-5, with D hard to call. Germline assignment: CDR1 LNHDA and CDR2 SQIVND (reference sequence). This CDR3 region has 11 residues. With 4 bases removed from V and 4 bases from J, the gap between germline ends came to 2 bases. The CDR3 region has the DNA TGTGCCAGTAGTAATAATCAGCCCCAGCATTTT. Amino acid sequence: CASSNNQPQHF.

The chain couples TRBV5-1 to TRBJ2-6; D remains unclear. The CDR3 has 15 amino acids. Per germline, CDR1 SGHRS and CDR2 YFSETQ. The germline V and J ends were trimmed by 4 bases and 0 bases, with 8 bases remaining between them. CDR3 nucleotides: TGCGCCAGCAGCGCACCAAGCTCTGGGGCCAACGTCCTGACTTTC. This sequence encodes CASSAPSSGANVLTF.